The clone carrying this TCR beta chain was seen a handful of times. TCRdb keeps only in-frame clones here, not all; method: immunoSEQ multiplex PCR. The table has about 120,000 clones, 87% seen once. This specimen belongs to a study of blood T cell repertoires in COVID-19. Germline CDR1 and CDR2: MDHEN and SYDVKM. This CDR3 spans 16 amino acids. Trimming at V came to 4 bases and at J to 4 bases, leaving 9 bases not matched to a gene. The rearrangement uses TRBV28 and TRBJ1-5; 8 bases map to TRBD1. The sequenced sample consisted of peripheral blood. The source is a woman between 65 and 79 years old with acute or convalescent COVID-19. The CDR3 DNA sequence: TGTGCCAGCAGTTCCGGACAGGGACGGGGAAATCAGCCCCAGCATTTT. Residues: CASSSGQGRGNQPQHF.